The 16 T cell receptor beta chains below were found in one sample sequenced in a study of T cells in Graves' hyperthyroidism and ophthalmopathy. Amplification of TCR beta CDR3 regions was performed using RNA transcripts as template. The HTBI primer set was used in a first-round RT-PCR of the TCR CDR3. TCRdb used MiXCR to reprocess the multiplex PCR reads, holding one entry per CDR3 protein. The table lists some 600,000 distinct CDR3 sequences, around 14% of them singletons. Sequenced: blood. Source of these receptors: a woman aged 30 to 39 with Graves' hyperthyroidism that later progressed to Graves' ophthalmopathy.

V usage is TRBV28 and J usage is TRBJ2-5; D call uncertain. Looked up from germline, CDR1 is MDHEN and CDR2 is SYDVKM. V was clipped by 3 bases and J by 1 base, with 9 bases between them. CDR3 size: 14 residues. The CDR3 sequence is CASSFTSLQETQYF. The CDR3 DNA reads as TGTGCCAGCAGTTTTACCAGCCTCCAAGAGACCCAGTACTTC.

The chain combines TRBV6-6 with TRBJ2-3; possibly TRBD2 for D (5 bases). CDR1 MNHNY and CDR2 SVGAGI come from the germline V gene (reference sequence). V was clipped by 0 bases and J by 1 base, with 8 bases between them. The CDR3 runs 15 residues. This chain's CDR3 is CASSYSNGGTDTQYF. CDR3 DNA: TGTGCCAGCAGTTACTCGAACGGGGGCACAGATACGCAGTATTTT.

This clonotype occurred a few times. The CDR3 loop is CATRGGSIGANVLTF. The CDR3 DNA reads as TGTGCCACCCGGGGGGGGTCGATTGGGGCCAACGTCCTGACTTTC. The chain couples TRBV19 to TRBJ2-6; the match to TRBD2 covers 8 bases. The J segment lost 3 bases and the V segment lost 10 bases, leaving 8 bases of the junction unmatched. This CDR3 is 15 amino acids long. Germline values: CDR1 LNHDA, CDR2 SQIVND (reference sequence). The entire variable domain, with the rest obtained from reference TRBV19 and TRBJ2-6, is as follows: DGGITQSPKYLFRKEGQNVTLSCEQNLNHDAMYWYRQDPGQGLRLIYYSQIVNDFQKGDIAEGYSVSREKKESFPLTVTSAQKNPTAFYLCATRGGSIGANVLTFGAGSRLTVL.

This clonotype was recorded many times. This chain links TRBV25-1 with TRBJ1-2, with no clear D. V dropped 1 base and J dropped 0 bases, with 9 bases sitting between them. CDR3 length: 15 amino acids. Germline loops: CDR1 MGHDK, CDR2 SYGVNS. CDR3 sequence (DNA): TGTGCCAGCAGTGAATCGGGCACACCTAACTATGGCTACACCTTC. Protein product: CASSESGTPNYGYTF.

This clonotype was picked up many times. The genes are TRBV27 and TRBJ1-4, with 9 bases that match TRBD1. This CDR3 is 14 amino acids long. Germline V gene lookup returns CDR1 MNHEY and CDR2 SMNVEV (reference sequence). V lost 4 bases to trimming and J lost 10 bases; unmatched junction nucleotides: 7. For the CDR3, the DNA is TGTGCCAGCAGTTCGGGACAGGGTTTAGGAAAACTGTTTTTT. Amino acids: CASSSGQGLGKLFF.

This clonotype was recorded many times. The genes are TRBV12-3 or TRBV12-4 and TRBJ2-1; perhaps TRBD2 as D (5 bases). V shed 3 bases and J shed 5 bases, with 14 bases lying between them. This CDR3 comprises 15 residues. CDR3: CASSLVTRRHNEQFF. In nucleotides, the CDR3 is TGTGCCAGCAGTTTGGTAACTAGAAGACACAATGAGCAGTTCTTC.

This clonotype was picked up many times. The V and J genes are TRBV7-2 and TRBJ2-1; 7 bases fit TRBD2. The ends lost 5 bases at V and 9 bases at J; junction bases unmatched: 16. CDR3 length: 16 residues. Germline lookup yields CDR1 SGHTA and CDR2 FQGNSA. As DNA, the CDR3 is TGTGCCAGCAGCACCCAGCGGGACTCTAGTGTCGGTGAGCAGTTCTTC. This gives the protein CASSTQRDSSVGEQFF.

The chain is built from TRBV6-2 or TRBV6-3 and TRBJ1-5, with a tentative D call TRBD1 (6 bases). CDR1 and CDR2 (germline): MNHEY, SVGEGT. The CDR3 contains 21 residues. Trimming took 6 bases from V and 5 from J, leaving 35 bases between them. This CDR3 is CASSRGLYDGTGNWSDQPQHF. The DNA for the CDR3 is TGTGCCAGCAGCCGGGGGCTTTATGACGGGACGGGAAACTGGAGCGATCAGCCCCAGCATTTT.

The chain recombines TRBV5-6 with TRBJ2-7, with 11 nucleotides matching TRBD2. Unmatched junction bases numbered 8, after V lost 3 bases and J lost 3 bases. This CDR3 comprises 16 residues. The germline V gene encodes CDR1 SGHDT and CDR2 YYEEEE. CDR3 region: CASSSTTSGKVYEQYF. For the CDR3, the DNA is TGTGCCAGCAGCTCTACGACTAGCGGGAAGGTCTACGAGCAGTACTTC.

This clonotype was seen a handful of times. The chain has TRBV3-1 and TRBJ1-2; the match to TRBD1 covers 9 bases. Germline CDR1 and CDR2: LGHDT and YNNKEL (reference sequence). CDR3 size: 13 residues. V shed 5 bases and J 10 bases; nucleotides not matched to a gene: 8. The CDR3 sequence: CASSTGTGIVYTF. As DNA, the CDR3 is TGTGCCAGCAGCACCGGGACAGGGATCGTCTACACCTTC.

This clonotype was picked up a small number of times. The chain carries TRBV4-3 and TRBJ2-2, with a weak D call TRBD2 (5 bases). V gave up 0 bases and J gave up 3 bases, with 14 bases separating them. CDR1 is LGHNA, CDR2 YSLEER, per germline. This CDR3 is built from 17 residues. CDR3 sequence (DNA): TGCGCCAGCAGCCAAGATGAGGTAGCGCTGCACACCGGGGAGCTGTTTTTT. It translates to CASSQDEVALHTGELFF.

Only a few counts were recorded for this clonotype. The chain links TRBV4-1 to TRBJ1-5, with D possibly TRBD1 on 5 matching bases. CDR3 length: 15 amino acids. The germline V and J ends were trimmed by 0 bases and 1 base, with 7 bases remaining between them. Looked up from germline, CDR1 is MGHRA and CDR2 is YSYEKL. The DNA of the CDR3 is TGCGCCAGCAGCCAAGAGGGACGGAGCAATCAGCCCCAGCATTTT. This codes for CASSQEGRSNQPQHF.

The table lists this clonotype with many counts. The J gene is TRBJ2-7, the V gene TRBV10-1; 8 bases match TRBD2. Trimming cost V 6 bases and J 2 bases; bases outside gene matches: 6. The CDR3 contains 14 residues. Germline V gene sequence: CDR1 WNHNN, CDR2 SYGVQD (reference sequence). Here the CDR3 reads CASSSGLAPYEQYF. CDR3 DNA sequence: TGCGCCAGCAGCTCTGGACTAGCACCCTACGAGCAGTACTTC.

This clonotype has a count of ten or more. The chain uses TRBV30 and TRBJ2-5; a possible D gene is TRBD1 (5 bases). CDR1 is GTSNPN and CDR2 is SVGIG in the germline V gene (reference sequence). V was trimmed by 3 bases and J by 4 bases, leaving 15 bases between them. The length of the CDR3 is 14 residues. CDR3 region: CAWRLGSQGETQYF. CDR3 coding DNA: TGTGCCTGGAGGCTCGGGTCTCAGGGAGAGACCCAGTACTTC.

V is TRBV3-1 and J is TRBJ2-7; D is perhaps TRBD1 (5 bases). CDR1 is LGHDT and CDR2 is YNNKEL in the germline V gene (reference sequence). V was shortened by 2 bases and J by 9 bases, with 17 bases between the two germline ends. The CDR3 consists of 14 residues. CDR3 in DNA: TGTGCCAGCAGCCAAAATGGGGCAGACGGCGGGCAGTACTTC. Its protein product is CASSQNGADGGQYF.

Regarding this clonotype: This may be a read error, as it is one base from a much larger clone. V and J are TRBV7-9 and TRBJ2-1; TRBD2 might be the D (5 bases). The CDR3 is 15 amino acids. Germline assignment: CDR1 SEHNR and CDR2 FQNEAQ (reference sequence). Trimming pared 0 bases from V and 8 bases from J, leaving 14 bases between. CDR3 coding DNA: TGTGCCAGCAGCTTAGCTAGAGGGAGTAGGGATGAGCAGTTCTTC. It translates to CASSLARGSRDEQFF.